The 28 T cell receptor beta chains reported below all come from one sample, sequenced in a study of blood T cell repertoires in COVID-19. Sequencing used immunoSEQ multiplex PCR; TCRdb keeps in-frame clones, though not all of them. The profile shows roughly 46,000 clones, 80% to 90% of them singletons. The sample was peripheral blood. These receptors were obtained from a human donor in a cohort sampled during active COVID-19. The donor label of this sample is uncertain.

V and J are TRBV9 and TRBJ2-2; 7 positions agree with TRBD1. V lost 4 bases to trimming and J lost 2 bases; unmatched junction nucleotides: 23. CDR1 is SGDLS and CDR2 is YYNGEE in the germline V gene. The CDR3 sequence is 21 residues long. CDR3 in DNA: TGTGCCAGCAGCACTCACAGGGGACCCCTTCTCTTATCCGCAAACACCGGGGAGCTGTTTTTT. It specifies CASSTHRGPLLLSANTGELFF. The entire variable domain, with the rest obtained from reference TRBV9 and TRBJ2-2, is as follows: DSGVTQTPKHLITATGQRVTLRCSPRSGDLSVYWYQQSLDQGLQFLIQYYNGEERAKGNILERFSAQQFPDLHSELNLSSLELGDSALYFCASSTHRGPLLLSANTGELFFGEGSRLTVL.

The J gene is TRBJ2-3, the V gene TRBV5-4; tentatively, D is TRBD1 (6 bases). Per germline, CDR1 SGHNT and CDR2 YYREEE (reference sequence). The CDR3 spans 14 residues. V was cut by 0 bases and J by 6 bases, with 11 bases left in between. Here the CDR3 reads CASSLGGPRDTQYF. DNA of the CDR3: TGTGCCAGCAGCTTGGGGGGGCCAAGGGATACGCAGTATTTT.

The rearrangement uses TRBV6-5 and TRBJ2-5; TRBD2 is a possible D gene (6 bases). The CDR3 is 14 amino acids. V shed 2 bases and J shed 4 bases, with 11 bases lying between them. Germline V lookup: CDR1 MNHEY, CDR2 SVGAGI. In DNA form, the CDR3 reads TGTGCCAGCAGTTACCGTGGGGGGTCAGAGACCCAGTACTTC. Translated: CASSYRGGSETQYF.

The CDR3 bases are TGCGCCAGCAGTGAGTCGGACAGGGCGGCTTTCTTT. Amino acid sequence: CASSESDRAAFF. The chain uses TRBV10-2 and TRBJ1-1, with 8 bases fitting TRBD1. Germline loops: CDR1 WSHSY, CDR2 SAAADI. The CDR3 consists of 12 residues. V shed 0 bases, J shed 11 bases, and the junction held 2 bases outside the gene matches.

The chain links TRBV29-1 to TRBJ2-2, with D unclear. This CDR3 has 16 residues. Per the germline V gene, CDR1 is SQVTM and CDR2 is ANQGSEA. The V and J ends lost 3 bases and 0 bases respectively, with 14 bases between them. CDR3 region: CSVDKPGGPNTGELFF. CDR3 bases: TGCAGCGTTGATAAGCCGGGTGGCCCGAACACCGGGGAGCTGTTTTTT.

The J gene is TRBJ1-1, the V gene TRBV5-4, with a possible D match to TRBD1 (6 bases). Trimming removed 3 bases from V and 0 bases from J, with 12 bases in between. Germline-derived CDR1 and CDR2 are SGHNT and YYREEE (reference sequence). CDR3 length equals 15 residues. This CDR3 reads CASSSRGQMNTEAFF. The CDR3 DNA is TGTGCCAGCAGCTCTCGAGGACAGATGAACACTGAAGCTTTCTTT.

This chain links TRBV4-1 with TRBJ2-7; D ambiguous. The germline V gene has CDR1 MGHRA and CDR2 YSYEKL. V was cut by 0 bases and J by 3 bases, with 9 bases left in between. CDR3 size: 14 residues. The CDR3, as DNA: TGCGCCAGCAGCCAAGAGGTACAGTACTACGAGCAGTACTTC. This gives the protein CASSQEVQYYEQYF.

The chain employs TRBV7-2 and TRBJ2-3; perhaps TRBD2 as D (7 bases). Germline V lookup: CDR1 SGHTA, CDR2 FQGNSA. CDR3 size: 16 residues. V was trimmed by 1 base and J by 0 bases, leaving 11 bases between them. The DNA for the CDR3 is TGTGCCAGCAGCTTAGTGGCGGGGGCCAGCACAGATACGCAGTATTTT. Translated: CASSLVAGASTDTQYF.

V usage is TRBV28 and J usage is TRBJ1-1; 9 bases line up with TRBD1. CDR1 and CDR2 from the germline V gene are MDHEN and SYDVKM. This CDR3 comprises 15 residues. The ends lost 5 bases at V and 3 bases at J; junction bases unmatched: 7. The CDR3 spells CASSPRGQGDTEAFF. In nucleotides, the CDR3 is TGTGCCAGCAGTCCGCGGGGACAGGGAGACACTGAAGCTTTCTTT.

This rearrangement joins TRBV3-1 (or the pseudogene TRBV3-2) to TRBJ2-5; maybe TRBD1 (5 bases). CDR1 LGHDT and CDR2 YNNKEL come from the germline V gene (reference sequence). This CDR3 region has 12 residues. Trimming shortened V by 4 bases and J by 5 bases, and 8 bases separated the two germline ends. CDR3 protein: CASSLKGETQYF. The CDR3 DNA reads TGTGCCAGCAGCCTCAAGGGGGAGACCCAGTACTTC.

The chain carries TRBV5-4 and TRBJ1-2; TRBD1 aligns across 8 bases. The CDR3 extends over 14 amino acids. Germline CDR1 is SGHNT and CDR2 is YYREEE (reference sequence). Trimming removed 4 bases from V and 8 bases from J; junction bases left unmatched: 10. CDR3 DNA: TGTGCCAGCAGCCCAGGACAGGGAAGAGGAGGCTACACCTTC. This codes for CASSPGQGRGGYTF.

V usage is TRBV5-1 and J usage is TRBJ1-4; D perhaps matches TRBD1 (6 bases). The CDR3 consists of 17 residues. Trimming took 5 bases from V and 3 from J, leaving 20 bases between them. Germline assignment: CDR1 SGHRS and CDR2 YFSETQ. Here the CDR3 reads CASSHTGPGAANEKLFF. The CDR3, as DNA: TGCGCCAGCAGTCATACAGGGCCCGGGGCAGCTAATGAAAAACTGTTTTTT. Using reference TRBV5-1 and TRBJ1-4 for the parts outside the CDR3, the full variable domain is KAGVTQTPRYLIKTRGQQVTLSCSPISGHRSVSWYQQTPGQGLQFLFEYFSETQRNKGNFPGRFSGRQFSNSRSEMNVSTLELGDSALYLCASSHTGPGAANEKLFFGSGTQLSVL.

The rearrangement uses TRBV7-2 and TRBJ1-1, with 8 bases lining up with TRBD1. V shed 5 bases and J 4 bases; nucleotides not matched to a gene: 9. CDR1 is SGHTA and CDR2 is FQGNSA in the germline V gene. The CDR3 has 15 amino acids. CDR3 sequence reads: CASSATQGAGTEAFF. For the CDR3, the DNA is TGTGCCAGCAGCGCCACTCAGGGGGCCGGCACTGAAGCTTTCTTT.

The V call is TRBV15, the J call TRBJ1-4; a weak D match, TRBD1 (5 bases). This CDR3 has 14 residues. The germline V and J ends were trimmed by 0 bases and 7 bases, with 9 bases remaining between them. The V gene's germline CDR1 is LNHNV and CDR2 YYDKDF (reference sequence). The CDR3 nucleotides read TGTGCCACCAGCAGAGAGGGGCGGGGTGAAAAACTGTTTTTT. Translating it yields CATSREGRGEKLFF.

The rearrangement joins TRBV6-5 to TRBJ2-5, with D unclear. Germline CDR1 MNHEY, CDR2 SVGAGI. CDR3 length equals 13 residues. Trimming left V 6 bases short and J 5 bases short, with 13 bases between. CDR3 DNA: TGTGCCAGCAGCCCCACAGCAAGGGAGACCCAGTACTTC. Encoded protein: CASSPTARETQYF.

V and J are TRBV7-2 and TRBJ2-5; no clear D. Germline V lookup: CDR1 SGHTA, CDR2 FQGNSA. The CDR3 extends over 12 amino acids. V lost 4 bases to trimming and J lost 6 bases, with 9 bases between them. The CDR3 region has the DNA TGTGCCAGCAGCTCCCCAGGCCAGACCCAGTACTTC. It codes for CASSSPGQTQYF. The full variable domain, with the rest looked up from reference TRBV7-2 and TRBJ2-5, is GAGVSQSPSNKVTEKGKDVELRCDPISGHTALYWYRQSLGQGLEFLIYFQGNSAPDKSGLPSDRFSAERTGGSVSTLTIQRTQQEDSAVYLCASSSPGQTQYFGPGTRLLVL.

The chain employs TRBV29-1 and TRBJ1-4, with 7 bases fitting TRBD1. CDR1 is SQVTM and CDR2 is ANQGSEA in the germline V gene. Unmatched junction bases numbered 6, after V lost 6 bases and J lost 5 bases. The CDR3 runs 13 residues. Written as DNA, the CDR3 is TGCAGCGTGAGGGGGCGCTGGAATGAAAAACTGTTTTTT. As protein: CSVRGRWNEKLFF.

This clone has more than one count but fewer than ten. The gene calls are TRBV10-3 and TRBJ2-5; maybe TRBD2 (5 bases). The CDR3 extends over 13 amino acids. Germline lookup yields CDR1 ENHRY and CDR2 SYGVKD. V lost 3 bases and J 5 bases, leaving 10 bases between the germline ends. This chain's CDR3 is CAISEPRGETQYF. CDR3 in DNA: TGTGCCATCAGTGAACCCCGAGGGGAGACCCAGTACTTC.

This chain joins TRBV6-2 or TRBV6-3 and TRBJ1-1; D is ambiguous. The CDR3 extends over 18 amino acids. The V and J ends lost 5 bases and 4 bases respectively, with 26 bases between them. From germline, CDR1 is MNHEY and CDR2 SVGEGT. The CDR3 sequence is CASSPRRNLRMEGTEAFF. For the CDR3, the DNA is TGTGCCAGCAGTCCCCGCCGGAACCTCCGGATGGAGGGCACTGAAGCTTTCTTT.

The J gene is TRBJ2-3, the V gene TRBV7-8; 10 positions agree with TRBD2. Germline values: CDR1 SGHVS, CDR2 FQNEAQ. This CDR3 has 15 residues. V shed 3 bases, J shed 4 bases, and the junction held 4 bases outside the gene matches. CDR3 residues: CASSFLAGGADTQYF. CDR3 bases: TGTGCCAGCAGCTTCTTAGCGGGGGGTGCAGATACGCAGTATTTT. Using reference TRBV7-8 and TRBJ2-3 for the parts outside the CDR3, the full variable domain is GAGVSQSPRYKVAKRGQDVALRCDPISGHVSLFWYQQALGQGPEFLTYFQNEAQLDKSGLPSDRFFAERPEGSVSTLKIQRTQQEDSAVYLCASSFLAGGADTQYFGPGTRLTVL.

This chain joins TRBV28 and TRBJ2-6, with TRBD1 as a possible D gene (6 bases). The V end was cut by 6 bases, the J end by 0 bases, with 12 bases between. This CDR3 spans 16 amino acids. Germline V CDR1 and CDR2: MDHEN, SYDVKM. The DNA of the CDR3 is TGTGCCAGCAGCGGCAGGGGCCACTCTGGGGCCAACGTCCTGACTTTC. Translation: CASSGRGHSGANVLTF.

V gene TRBV19 combines with J gene TRBJ2-7; 9 bases map to TRBD1. With V trimmed by 9 bases and J by 7 bases, 10 bases remained unmatched. From germline, CDR1 is LNHDA and CDR2 SQIVND (reference sequence). This CDR3 spans 13 amino acids. CDR3 loop: CASAQTGGREQYF. DNA of the CDR3: TGTGCCAGCGCCCAAACAGGGGGCAGGGAGCAGTACTTC.

The chain employs TRBV18 and TRBJ2-1, with a possible D match to TRBD1 (6 bases). The CDR3 contains 15 residues. The V gene's germline CDR1 is KGHSH and CDR2 LQKENI. V was shortened by 3 bases and J by 7 bases, with 16 bases between the two germline ends. CDR3 nucleotide sequence: TGTGCCAGCTCACCTACTGGGGGCAGTTATAATGAGCAGTTCTTC. Protein product: CASSPTGGSYNEQFF. Full variable domain (remainder filled in from reference TRBV18 and TRBJ2-1): NAGVMQNPRHLVRRRGQEARLRCSPMKGHSHVYWYRQLPEEGLKFMVYLQKENIIDESGMPKERFSAEFPKEGPSILRIQQVVRGDSAAYFCASSPTGGSYNEQFFGPGTRLTVL.

This chain links TRBV27 with TRBJ2-5, with TRBD2 matching over 12 bases. The germline gives CDR1 MNHEY, CDR2 SMNVEV (reference sequence). There are 14 residues in the CDR3. Trimming cost V 5 bases and J 6 bases; bases outside gene matches: 4. CDR3 nucleotides: TGTGCCAGCAGTGCTAGCGGGGGGGCAAAGACCCAGTACTTC. Residues: CASSASGGAKTQYF.

V is TRBV9 and J is TRBJ2-5; 8 bases align to TRBD1. Per germline, CDR1 SGDLS and CDR2 YYNGEE. J was trimmed by 4 bases and V by 0 bases; bases with no gene match: 5. CDR3 length: 15 residues. DNA for the CDR3: TGTGCCAGCAGCGTAGAACAGGGGGTCCGAGAGACCCAGTACTTC. Translation: CASSVEQGVRETQYF.

Written as DNA, the CDR3 is TGTGCCAGCAGCCCTCGTGGTTACATGAACACTGAAGCTTTCTTT. Translation gives CASSPRGYMNTEAFF. This chain connects TRBV9 to TRBJ1-1; D unresolved. The length of the CDR3 is 15 residues. V shed 4 bases and J shed 0 bases, with 13 bases lying between them. CDR1 and CDR2 (germline): SGDLS, YYNGEE.

The chain links TRBV19 to TRBJ2-7; TRBD2 matches at 8 bases. Trimming cost V 6 bases and J 7 bases; bases outside gene matches: 11. CDR1 LNHDA and CDR2 SQIVND come from the germline V gene (reference sequence). The CDR3 is 14 amino acids. The CDR3: CASRRRGGSREQYF. The CDR3 DNA reads as TGTGCCAGTAGGCGTCGGGGGGGGAGTAGAGAGCAGTACTTC.

The chain combines TRBV7-9 with TRBJ1-2; the D is unclear. V lost 1 base, J lost 10 bases, and 16 bases lay in between. CDR1 SEHNR and CDR2 FQNEAQ come from the germline V gene (reference sequence). The length of the CDR3 is 14 residues. Here the CDR3 reads CASSLDLASTAYTF. DNA of the CDR3: TGTGCCAGCAGCTTAGATCTAGCTTCGACTGCCTACACCTTC.